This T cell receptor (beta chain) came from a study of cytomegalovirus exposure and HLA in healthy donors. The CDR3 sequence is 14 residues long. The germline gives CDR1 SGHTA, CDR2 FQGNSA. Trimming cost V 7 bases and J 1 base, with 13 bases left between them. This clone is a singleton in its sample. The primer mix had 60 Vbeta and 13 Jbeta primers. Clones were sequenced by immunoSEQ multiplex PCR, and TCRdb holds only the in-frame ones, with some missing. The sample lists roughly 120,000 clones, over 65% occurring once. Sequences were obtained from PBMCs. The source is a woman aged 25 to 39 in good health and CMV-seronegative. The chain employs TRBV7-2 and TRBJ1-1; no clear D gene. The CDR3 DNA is TGTGCCAGCATGACCCGAGGCCCGAACACTGAAGCTTTCTTT. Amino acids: CASMTRGPNTEAFF.